Below, 8 T cell receptor beta chains from the same sample are listed, as sequenced in a study of T-cell reconstitution after alpha-beta-depleted transplantation in children. Unique molecular identifiers were built into the TCRbeta library. From the PCR reads, TCRdb called clonotypes with MiXCR, one entry per CDR3 protein. Of 280,000 or so distinct CDR3 sequences listed, roughly 12% are singletons. This sample comprised peripheral blood, obtained 180 days after TCRalphabeta/CD19-depleted stem cell transplant. These receptors all come from a male patient between 2 and 15 years old who had a stem cell transplant for chronic granulomatous disease, so the T cells may come from the graft donor.

This clonotype was observed at least ten times. The chain uses TRBV5-1 and TRBJ1-5; no firm D call. The germline V gene has CDR1 SGHRS and CDR2 YFSETQ. V shed 1 base and J shed 0 bases, with 8 bases lying between them. The CDR3 extends over 15 amino acids. The CDR3 reads CASSLSGNSNQPQHF. In DNA, the CDR3 is TGCGCCAGCAGCTTGAGTGGAAATAGCAATCAGCCCCAGCATTTT.

This clonotype was seen at least ten times. This rearrangement joins TRBV6-1 to TRBJ2-1; D gene uncertain. In germline, CDR1 is MNHNS, CDR2 SASEGT. The CDR3 loop spans 15 amino acids. Trimming pared 4 bases from V and 3 bases from J, leaving 13 bases between. CDR3 DNA sequence: TGTGCCAGCAGTGTTGGCGTGGGAATCTACAATGAGCAGTTCTTC. Amino acid sequence: CASSVGVGIYNEQFF.

This clonotype showed up just a few times. V and J are TRBV14 and TRBJ2-5, with D hard to call. There are 16 residues in the CDR3. V was cut by 5 bases and J by 3 bases, with 19 bases left in between. Germline loops: CDR1 SGHDN, CDR2 FVKESK. This chain's CDR3 is CASSVLSFGVKETQYF. For the CDR3, the DNA is TGTGCCAGCAGCGTCCTCTCATTCGGAGTTAAAGAGACCCAGTACTTC. Using reference TRBV14 and TRBJ2-5 for the parts outside the CDR3, the full variable domain is EAGVTQFPSHSVIEKGQTVTLRCDPISGHDNLYWYRRVMGKEIKFLLHFVKESKQDESGMPNNRFLAERTGGTYSTLKVQPAELEDSGVYFCASSVLSFGVKETQYFGPGTRLLVL.

This clonotype has at least ten counts. The chain couples TRBV4-2 to TRBJ2-7; TRBD1 matches at 8 bases. The CDR3 runs 16 residues. After removal of 3 bases from V and 3 bases from J, the junction contained 10 bases not matched to a gene. CDR1 and CDR2 (germline): LGHNA, YNFKEQ. The DNA for the CDR3 is TGTGCCAGCAGCCAGATGGACCGGGACAGGCTCTACGAGCAGTACTTC. Encoded protein: CASSQMDRDRLYEQYF.

This clonotype was observed many times. This chain connects TRBV6-1 to TRBJ2-1, with a possible D match to TRBD2 (5 bases). Trimming took 7 bases from V and 6 from J, leaving 13 bases between them. CDR1 is MNHNS, CDR2 SASEGT, per germline. The CDR3 has 13 residues. DNA for the CDR3: TGTGCCAGCACTACGGAGGCTCGCAATGAGCAGTTCTTC. This encodes CASTTEARNEQFF.

Many counts were recorded for this clonotype. The chain joins TRBV5-5 to TRBJ2-7; D is uncertain. Germline lookup yields CDR1 SGHKS and CDR2 YYEKEE (reference sequence). The CDR3 totals 14 residues. Trimming removed 0 bases at V and 2 bases at J, with 9 bases between. CDR3 in amino acids: CASSLGLTPYEQYF. The CDR3 nucleotides read TGTGCCAGCAGCTTGGGACTGACACCCTACGAGCAGTACTTC.

Ten or more counts support this clonotype. The chain is built from TRBV12-3 or TRBV12-4 and TRBJ2-2, with 7 bases matching TRBD1. The trim removed 5 bases at V and 7 bases at J, leaving 7 bases unmatched. The CDR3 totals 14 residues. The CDR3 nucleotides are TGTGCCAGCAGTCGACAGGGAAAGAACGGGGAGCTGTTTTTT. It yields the protein CASSRQGKNGELFF.

This clonotype was recorded many times. The V gene is TRBV7-3, the J gene TRBJ2-3, with D perhaps TRBD2 (5 bases). Germline V CDR1 and CDR2: SGHTA, FQGTGA. The CDR3 covers 14 residues. Trimming took 5 bases from V and 2 from J, leaving 11 bases between them. Here the CDR3 DNA reads TGTGCCAGCAGCGAGGGTGTCGACACAGATACGCAGTATTTT. Its protein product is CASSEGVDTDTQYF. The full variable domain, with the rest looked up from reference TRBV7-3 and TRBJ2-3, is GAGVSQTPSNKVTEKGKYVELRCDPISGHTALYWYRQSLGQGPEFLIYFQGTGAADDSGLPNDRFFAVRPEGSVSTLKIQRTERGDSAVYLCASSEGVDTDTQYFGPGTRLTVL.